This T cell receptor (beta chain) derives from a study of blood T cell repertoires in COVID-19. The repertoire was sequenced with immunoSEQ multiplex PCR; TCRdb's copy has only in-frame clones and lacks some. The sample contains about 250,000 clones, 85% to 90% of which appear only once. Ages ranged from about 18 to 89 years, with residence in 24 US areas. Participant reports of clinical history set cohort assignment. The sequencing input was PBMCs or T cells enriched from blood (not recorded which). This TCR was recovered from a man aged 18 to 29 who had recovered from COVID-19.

CDR3 bases: TGTGCCAGCGGGAAACAGGGGAATCAGCCCCAGCATTTT. Protein product: CASGKQGNQPQHF. The chain employs TRBV12-3 or TRBV12-4 and TRBJ1-5; 7 positions match TRBD1. The CDR3 runs 13 residues. Unmatched junction bases numbered 5, after V lost 8 bases and J lost 4 bases.